Below are 28 T cell receptor beta chains sequenced from a single sample in a study of siplizumab effects on memory and regulatory T cells. Assay: immunoSEQ multiplex PCR; the TCRdb copy retains only in-frame clones and omits some. The table lists more than 85,000 clones, 80% to 95% of them singletons. Sequenced: CD4+ T cells sorted from blood. The source is a human donor in good health.

V and J are TRBV4-1 and TRBJ2-3, with 7 bases fitting TRBD2. The CDR3 is 19 amino acids. The V gene's germline CDR1 is MGHRA and CDR2 YSYEKL. V trimming: 2 bases; J trimming: 2 bases; junction bases outside the gene matches: 16. For the CDR3, the DNA is TGCGCCAGCAGCCAACTAGGTCTCGGGGGGAGAAGGGCCACAGATACGCAGTATTTT. Translating it yields CASSQLGLGGRRATDTQYF.

The chain is built from TRBV5-1 and TRBJ2-7; tentatively, D is TRBD2 (5 bases). V was pared by 4 bases and J by 4 bases, with 15 bases between. Germline V gene data show CDR1 as SGHRS and CDR2 as YFSETQ. The CDR3 totals 14 residues. In nucleotides, the CDR3 is TGCGCCAGCAGCGAAGGGCCGGGGAAGTACGAGCAGTACTTC. Encoded protein: CASSEGPGKYEQYF.

The V call is TRBV9, the J call TRBJ2-1; tentative D call: TRBD2 (5 bases). The V and J ends lost 4 bases and 0 bases respectively, with 14 bases between them. Germline values: CDR1 SGDLS, CDR2 YYNGEE. This CDR3 contains 16 residues. The CDR3, as DNA: TGTGCCAGCAGCCCCCGGACGGGGAGCTCCTACAATGAGCAGTTCTTC. Its translation: CASSPRTGSSYNEQFF. The variable domain in full, completed from reference TRBV9 and TRBJ2-1, reads DSGVTQTPKHLITATGQRVTLRCSPRSGDLSVYWYQQSLDQGLQFLIQYYNGEERAKGNILERFSAQQFPDLHSELNLSSLELGDSALYFCASSPRTGSSYNEQFFGPGTRLTVL.

The genes are TRBV5-4 and TRBJ2-7, with 9 bases matching TRBD1. V dropped 7 bases and J dropped 5; count of bases not matched to a gene: 10. The CDR3 contains 14 residues. CDR1 and CDR2 (germline): SGHNT, YYREEE (reference sequence). For the CDR3, the DNA is TGTGCCAGCGGTTACGGGGACAGGGCTAACGAGCAGTACTTC. It encodes CASGYGDRANEQYF.

The rearrangement uses TRBV7-6 and TRBJ2-5, with D perhaps TRBD1 (6 bases). The CDR3 loop spans 14 amino acids. V lost 5 bases and J lost 6, with 16 bases in between. CDR1 is SGHVS and CDR2 is FNYEAQ in the germline V gene. CDR3 loop: CASSSSRGEKTQYF. Written as DNA, the CDR3 is TGTGCCAGCAGCAGTAGCAGGGGTGAGAAGACCCAGTACTTC.

The chain uses TRBV10-1 and TRBJ2-7; 10 bases agree with TRBD2. The CDR3 runs to 13 residues. V shed 8 bases, J shed 6 bases, and the junction held 7 bases outside the gene matches. Germline CDR1 reads WNHNN; CDR2 reads SYGVQD (reference sequence). Written as DNA, the CDR3 is TGCGCCAGCTCGACTAGCGGGTCGTCCGAGCAGTACTTC. It codes for CASSTSGSSEQYF.

This chain joins TRBV10-2 and TRBJ1-3; D not resolved. V was trimmed by 3 bases and J by 3 bases, leaving 6 bases between them. Germline lookup yields CDR1 WSHSY and CDR2 SAAADI. The CDR3 is 13 residues long. CDR3 loop: CASSETSGNTIYF. The CDR3 DNA sequence: TGCGCCAGCAGTGAAACCAGTGGAAACACCATATATTTT.

The chain has TRBV6-1 and TRBJ1-2; TRBD1 aligns across 12 bases. This CDR3 is 14 amino acids long. CDR1 is MNHNS, CDR2 SASEGT, per germline. V lost 4 bases, J lost 7 bases, and 4 bases stayed unmatched. The CDR3 loop reads CASSVGQGAGGYTF. In nucleotides, the CDR3 is TGTGCCAGCAGTGTGGGACAGGGGGCTGGTGGCTACACCTTC.

This chain joins TRBV19 and TRBJ2-5, with a possible D match to TRBD1 (6 bases). Between the trimmed V and J ends, which lost 10 bases and 6 bases, there was a span of 21 bases. In germline, CDR1 is LNHDA, CDR2 SQIVND (reference sequence). The CDR3 has 14 residues. The CDR3 sequence is CATTERGIMKTQYF. CDR3 bases: TGTGCCACTACGGAGAGGGGGATAATGAAGACCCAGTACTTC.

The V and J genes are TRBV11-1 and TRBJ2-7; D remains unclear. Germline V gene lookup returns CDR1 SGHAT and CDR2 FQDESV (reference sequence). This CDR3 contains 13 residues. Between the trimmed V and J ends, which lost 5 bases and 3 bases, there was a span of 11 bases. The DNA of the CDR3 is TGTGCCAGCAGCGTCCATGGGCTCTACGAGCAGTACTTC. This encodes CASSVHGLYEQYF.

J is TRBJ2-5 and V is TRBV28; D may match TRBD1 or TRBD2 (5 bases each). The germline V gene has CDR1 MDHEN and CDR2 SYDVKM. Trimming took 7 bases from V and 7 from J, leaving 13 bases between them. This CDR3 has 12 residues. CDR3 DNA: TGTGCCAGCACCCCGGACACTAGGACCCAGTACTTC. Its protein product is CASTPDTRTQYF. Variable domain in full (rest from reference TRBV28 and TRBJ2-5): DVKVTQSSRYLVKRTGEKVFLECVQDMDHENMFWYRQDPGLGLRLIYFSYDVKMKEKGDIPEGYSVSREKKERFSLILESASTNQTSMYLCASTPDTRTQYFGPGTRLLVL.

This clone appeared once. The gene calls are TRBV5-4 and TRBJ1-3; D might be TRBD1 (5 bases). V was cut by 4 bases and J by 0 bases, with 17 bases left in between. Germline loops: CDR1 SGHNT, CDR2 YYREEE (reference sequence). The CDR3 length is 17 residues. The CDR3 DNA follows: TGTGCCAGCAGCGACTGGGGCAGCCGGCACTCTGGAAACACCATATATTTT. Translation: CASSDWGSRHSGNTIYF. The entire variable domain, with the rest obtained from reference TRBV5-4 and TRBJ1-3, is as follows: ETGVTQSPTHLIKTRGQQVTLRCSSQSGHNTVSWYQQALGQGPQFIFQYYREEENGRGNFPPRFSGLQFPNYSSELNVNALELDDSALYLCASSDWGSRHSGNTIYFGEGSWLTVV.

This chain uses TRBV19 with TRBJ1-1, with unresolved D. Germline lookup yields CDR1 LNHDA and CDR2 SQIVND (reference sequence). This CDR3 has 13 residues. V gave up 7 bases and J gave up 3 bases, with 12 bases separating them. The DNA of the CDR3 is TGTGCCAGTAAACTGGCAAGCTACACTGAAGCTTTCTTT. As protein: CASKLASYTEAFF. Full variable domain (missing parts from reference TRBV19 and TRBJ1-1): DGGITQSPKYLFRKEGQNVTLSCEQNLNHDAMYWYRQDPGQGLRLIYYSQIVNDFQKGDIAEGYSVSREKKESFPLTVTSAQKNPTAFYLCASKLASYTEAFFGQGTRLTVV.

The V call is TRBV7-2, the J call TRBJ1-2, with a weak D call TRBD1 (5 bases). Trimming took off 7 bases at V and 8 bases at J, with 17 bases between the two ends. Germline CDR1 and CDR2: SGHTA and FQGNSA. CDR3 length equals 13 residues. The DNA for the CDR3 is TGTGCCAGCACCCCTGGGGGAGGGGACGGCTACACCTTC. Amino acid sequence: CASTPGGGDGYTF.

This CDR3 is CASSQDRGAPYNQPQHF. CDR3 coding DNA: TGCGCCAGCAGCCAAGATCGGGGCGCACCTTACAATCAGCCCCAGCATTTT. The J gene is TRBJ1-5, the V gene TRBV4-1; possibly TRBD1 for D (5 bases). V shed 0 bases and J shed 3 bases, with 15 bases lying between them. The CDR3 consists of 17 residues. CDR1 and CDR2 (germline): MGHRA, YSYEKL.

The rearrangement uses TRBV5-1 and TRBJ1-2, with D possibly being TRBD1 (6 bases). Per the germline V gene, CDR1 is SGHRS and CDR2 is YFSETQ. This CDR3 has 16 residues. With 5 bases removed from V and 5 bases from J, the gap between germline ends came to 22 bases. The CDR3 coding sequence is TGCGCCAGCAGAACGACCATGGACAGAGAACGTTATGGCTACACCTTC. Translation gives CASRTTMDRERYGYTF.

The V call is TRBV18, the J call TRBJ1-1; D is undetermined. The V gene's germline CDR1 is KGHSH and CDR2 LQKENI. The ends were cut back, 6 bases at V and 0 bases at J, with 14 bases in the middle. The CDR3 has 15 residues. The CDR3 bases are TGTGCCAGCTCGCTTGGGAGGGAGGTGAACACTGAAGCTTTCTTT. This sequence encodes CASSLGREVNTEAFF.

This chain links TRBV2 with TRBJ1-5; D remains ambiguous. The CDR3 consists of 15 residues. Germline V gene sequence: CDR1 SNHLY, CDR2 FYNNEI. Deletions cut 6 bases from V and 0 bases from J, with 12 bases between. CDR3 DNA sequence: TGTGCCAGCAGCCCACGGGTAAATAGCAATCAGCCCCAGCATTTT. Its protein is CASSPRVNSNQPQHF.

The chain uses TRBV10-3 and TRBJ1-5, with 9 positions matching TRBD1. J lost 0 bases, V lost 3 bases, and 6 bases had no gene match. Germline V gives CDR1 ENHRY, CDR2 SYGVKD. There are 17 residues in the CDR3. The CDR3 coding sequence is TGTGCCATCAGTGAAGAGACAGGGGGATATAGCAATCAGCCCCAGCATTTT. Amino acids: CAISEETGGYSNQPQHF.

The rearrangement joins TRBV18 to TRBJ1-3; 10 bases agree with TRBD1. V lost 3 bases and J lost 6; bases outside the gene matches: 5. There are 15 residues in the CDR3. CDR1 is KGHSH and CDR2 is LQKENI in the germline V gene. The CDR3 region is CASSPSGQGPNTIYF. The CDR3 region has the DNA TGTGCCAGCTCACCTTCGGGACAGGGGCCAAACACCATATATTTT. Complete variable domain (other parts from reference TRBV18 and TRBJ1-3): NAGVMQNPRHLVRRRGQEARLRCSPMKGHSHVYWYRQLPEEGLKFMVYLQKENIIDESGMPKERFSAEFPKEGPSILRIQQVVRGDSAAYFCASSPSGQGPNTIYFGEGSWLTVV.

J is TRBJ2-3 and V is TRBV5-1; 14 bases align to TRBD2. V lost 0 bases and J lost 2; bases outside the gene matches: 11. The CDR3 consists of 20 residues. The V gene's germline CDR1 is SGHRS and CDR2 YFSETQ. CDR3 sequence reads: CASSLGPGLAGGHVTDTQYF. The CDR3 DNA reads as TGCGCCAGCAGCTTGGGCCCCGGACTAGCGGGAGGACATGTCACAGATACGCAGTATTTT.

J is TRBJ1-2 and V is TRBV14, with D possibly matching TRBD1 (5 bases). The V end was cut by 0 bases, the J end by 7 bases, with 6 bases between. This CDR3 has 12 amino acids. Germline assignment: CDR1 SGHDN and CDR2 FVKESK. The DNA of the CDR3 is TGTGCCAGCAGCCAAGACAGGGCTGGCTACACCTTC. Translated, it gives CASSQDRAGYTF.

The chain recombines TRBV7-8 with TRBJ2-7; D gene uncertain. In germline, CDR1 is SGHVS, CDR2 FQNEAQ. This CDR3 has 14 residues. V was pared by 5 bases and J by 1 base, with 12 bases between. For the CDR3, the DNA is TGTGCCAGCAGCCAAGCTAGGAGTTCCTACGAGCAGTACTTC. This gives the protein CASSQARSSYEQYF.

The chain combines TRBV28 with TRBJ1-1; D is unresolved. Trimming shortened V by 3 bases and J by 2 bases, and 10 bases separated the two germline ends. This CDR3 has 14 amino acids. Per germline, CDR1 MDHEN and CDR2 SYDVKM. CDR3 amino acids: CASSLQASNTEAFF. The CDR3 region has the DNA TGTGCCAGCAGTTTGCAGGCGTCTAACACTGAAGCTTTCTTT.

The CDR3 DNA follows: TGTGCCAGCAGCGTAGCATGGACAGGGAGCCCTGAAGCTTTCTTT. It codes for CASSVAWTGSPEAFF. The chain combines TRBV9 with TRBJ1-1; 8 nucleotides match TRBD1. CDR1 is SGDLS and CDR2 is YYNGEE in the germline V gene. CDR3 length equals 15 residues. J gave up 6 bases and V 0 bases, and 7 bases lay outside the gene matches.

This chain connects TRBV6-5 to TRBJ1-5, with D perhaps matching TRBD1 (5 bases). Trimming removed 4 bases from V and 4 bases from J, with 14 bases in between. CDR1 and CDR2 from the germline V gene are MNHEY and SVGAGI. The CDR3 covers 15 residues. The CDR3, as DNA: TGTGCCAGCAGTTTGTTGGGGACGGAAAATCAGCCCCAGCATTTT. This sequence encodes CASSLLGTENQPQHF.

The chain is built from TRBV6-1 and TRBJ1-5; D remains ambiguous. The germline gives CDR1 MNHNS, CDR2 SASEGT. CDR3 length equals 14 residues. V was cut by 5 bases and J by 6 bases, with 14 bases left in between. The CDR3 spells CASSPLTIAQPQHF. The CDR3 DNA sequence: TGTGCCAGCAGTCCCTTGACTATCGCTCAGCCCCAGCATTTT.

This rearrangement joins TRBV4-2 to TRBJ2-7; 10 nucleotides match TRBD2. The trim removed 1 base at V and 6 bases at J, leaving 9 bases unmatched. The CDR3 has 16 amino acids. Germline CDR1 and CDR2: LGHNA and YNFKEQ. The CDR3 sequence is CASSQGGASGGIEQYF. The CDR3 DNA reads TGTGCCAGCAGCCAAGGAGGAGCTAGCGGGGGTATCGAGCAGTACTTC.